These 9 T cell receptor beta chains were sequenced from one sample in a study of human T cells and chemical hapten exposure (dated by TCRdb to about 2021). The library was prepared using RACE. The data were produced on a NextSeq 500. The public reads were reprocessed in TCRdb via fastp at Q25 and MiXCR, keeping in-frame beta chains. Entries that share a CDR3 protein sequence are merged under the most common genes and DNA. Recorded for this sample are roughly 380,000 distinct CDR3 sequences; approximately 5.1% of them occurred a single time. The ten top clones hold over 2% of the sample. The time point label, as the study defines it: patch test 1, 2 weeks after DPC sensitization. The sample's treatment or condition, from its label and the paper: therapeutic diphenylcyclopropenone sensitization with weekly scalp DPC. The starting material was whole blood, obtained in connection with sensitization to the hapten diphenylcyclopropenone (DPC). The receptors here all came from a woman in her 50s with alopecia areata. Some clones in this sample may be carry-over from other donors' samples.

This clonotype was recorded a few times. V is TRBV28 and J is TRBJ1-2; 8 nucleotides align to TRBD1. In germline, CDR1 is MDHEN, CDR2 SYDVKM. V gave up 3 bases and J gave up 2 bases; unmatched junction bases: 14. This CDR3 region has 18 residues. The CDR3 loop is CASSLVGYGQGGNYGYTF. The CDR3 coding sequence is TGTGCCAGCAGTTTGGTGGGATATGGACAGGGAGGGAACTATGGCTACACCTTC.

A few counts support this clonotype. Here the CDR3 DNA reads TGTGCCAGCCGAGATACTGGGAGCTCCTACAATGAGCAGTTCTTC. It specifies CASRDTGSSYNEQFF. The chain combines TRBV13 with TRBJ2-1; tentatively, D is TRBD2 (5 bases). The CDR3 has 15 residues. Trimming took off 8 bases at V and 0 bases at J, with 14 bases between the two ends. The germline V gene encodes CDR1 PRHDT and CDR2 FYEKMQ (reference sequence).

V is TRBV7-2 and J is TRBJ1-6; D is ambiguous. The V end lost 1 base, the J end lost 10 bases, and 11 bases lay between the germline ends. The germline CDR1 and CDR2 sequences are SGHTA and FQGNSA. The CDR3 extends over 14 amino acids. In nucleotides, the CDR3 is TGTGCCAGCAGCTTAGTGGAGGGAGGGTCACCCCTCCACTTT. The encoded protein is CASSLVEGGSPLHF.

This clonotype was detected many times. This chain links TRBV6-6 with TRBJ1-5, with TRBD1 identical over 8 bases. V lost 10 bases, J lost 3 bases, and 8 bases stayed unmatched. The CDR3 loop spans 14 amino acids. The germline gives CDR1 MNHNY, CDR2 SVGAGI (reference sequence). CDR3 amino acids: CATRGQAINQPQHF. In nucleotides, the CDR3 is TGTGCCACCAGGGGACAGGCGATCAATCAGCCCCAGCATTTT.

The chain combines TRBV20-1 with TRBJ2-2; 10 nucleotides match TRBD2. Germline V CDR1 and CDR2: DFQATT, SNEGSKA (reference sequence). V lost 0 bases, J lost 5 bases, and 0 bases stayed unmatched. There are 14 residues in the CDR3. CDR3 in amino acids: CSARELAGTGELFF. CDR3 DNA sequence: TGCAGTGCTAGAGAACTAGCGGGAACCGGGGAGCTGTTTTTT.

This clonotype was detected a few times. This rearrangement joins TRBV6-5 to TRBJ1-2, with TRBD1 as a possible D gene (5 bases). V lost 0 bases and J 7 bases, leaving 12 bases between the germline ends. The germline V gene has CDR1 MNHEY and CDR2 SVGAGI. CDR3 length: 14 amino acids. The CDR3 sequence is CASSYSNQGSGYTF. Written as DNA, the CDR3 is TGTGCCAGCAGTTACTCCAACCAGGGATCTGGCTACACCTTC.

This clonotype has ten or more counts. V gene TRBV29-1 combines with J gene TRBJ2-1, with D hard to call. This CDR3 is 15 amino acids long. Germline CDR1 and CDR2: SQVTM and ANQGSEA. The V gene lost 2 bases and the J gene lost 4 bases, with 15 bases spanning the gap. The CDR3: CSVEQEQLLYNEQFF. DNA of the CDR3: TGCAGCGTTGAACAGGAACAGCTTCTTTACAATGAGCAGTTCTTC.

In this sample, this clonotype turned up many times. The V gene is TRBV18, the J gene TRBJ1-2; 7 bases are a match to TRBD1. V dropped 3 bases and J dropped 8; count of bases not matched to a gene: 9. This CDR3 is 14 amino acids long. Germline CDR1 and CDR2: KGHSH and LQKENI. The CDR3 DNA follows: TGTGCCAGCTCACCTTCTGACAGGGAAGGCGGCTACACCTTC. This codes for CASSPSDREGGYTF.

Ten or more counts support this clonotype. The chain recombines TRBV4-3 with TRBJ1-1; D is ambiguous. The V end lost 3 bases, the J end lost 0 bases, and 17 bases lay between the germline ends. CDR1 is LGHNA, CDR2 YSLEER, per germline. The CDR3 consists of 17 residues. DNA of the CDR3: TGCGCCAGCAGCCAGGTCGGGCACACTGACATGAACACTGAAGCTTTCTTT. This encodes CASSQVGHTDMNTEAFF.